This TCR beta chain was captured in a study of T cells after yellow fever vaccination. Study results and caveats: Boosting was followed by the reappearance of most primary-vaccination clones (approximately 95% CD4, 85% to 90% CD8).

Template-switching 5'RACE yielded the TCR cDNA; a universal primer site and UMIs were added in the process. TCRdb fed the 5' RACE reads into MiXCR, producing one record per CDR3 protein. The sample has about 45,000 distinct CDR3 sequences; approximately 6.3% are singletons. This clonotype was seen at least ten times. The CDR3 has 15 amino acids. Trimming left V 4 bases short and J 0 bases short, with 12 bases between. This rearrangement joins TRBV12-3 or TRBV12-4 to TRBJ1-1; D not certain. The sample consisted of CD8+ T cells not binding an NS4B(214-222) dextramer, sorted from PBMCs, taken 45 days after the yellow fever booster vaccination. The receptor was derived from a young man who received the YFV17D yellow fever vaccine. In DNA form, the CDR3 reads TGTGCCAGCAGTTCCCCGGAGCATCTGAACACTGAAGCTTTCTTT. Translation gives CASSSPEHLNTEAFF.